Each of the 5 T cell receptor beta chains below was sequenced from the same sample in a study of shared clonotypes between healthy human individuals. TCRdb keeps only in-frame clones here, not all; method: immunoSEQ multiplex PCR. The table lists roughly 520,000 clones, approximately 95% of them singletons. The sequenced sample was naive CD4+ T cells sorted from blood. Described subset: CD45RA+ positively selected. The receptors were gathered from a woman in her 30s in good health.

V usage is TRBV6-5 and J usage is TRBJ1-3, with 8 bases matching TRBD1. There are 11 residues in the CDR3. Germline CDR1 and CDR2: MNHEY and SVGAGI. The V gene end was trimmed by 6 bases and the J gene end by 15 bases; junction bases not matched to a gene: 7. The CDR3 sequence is CASRSPGQEYF. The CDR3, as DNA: TGTGCCAGCAGGTCTCCGGGACAGGAATATTTT.

The CDR3 region has the DNA TGTGCCAGTAGTAGGGACTCGCTGAGCACAGATACGCAGTATTTT. This codes for CASSRDSLSTDTQYF. This chain joins TRBV19 and TRBJ2-3; possibly TRBD2 for D (6 bases). The CDR3 runs to 15 residues. CDR1 LNHDA and CDR2 SQIVND come from the germline V gene (reference sequence). V lost 4 bases and J 0 bases, leaving 11 bases between the germline ends.

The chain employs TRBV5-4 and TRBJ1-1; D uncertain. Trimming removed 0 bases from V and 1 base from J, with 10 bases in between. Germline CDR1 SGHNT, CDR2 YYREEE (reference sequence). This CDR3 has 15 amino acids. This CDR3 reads CASSLDRKPNTEAFF. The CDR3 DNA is TGTGCCAGCAGCTTGGACAGAAAGCCGAACACTGAAGCTTTCTTT.

The CDR3 loop reads CASSLGRPDEKLFF. In nucleotides, the CDR3 is TGTGCCAGTAGTTTGGGCCGTCCGGATGAAAAACTGTTTTTT. This rearrangement joins TRBV19 to TRBJ1-4; D uncertain. CDR1 and CDR2 from the germline V gene are LNHDA and SQIVND (reference sequence). V gave up 5 bases and J gave up 6 bases, with 13 bases separating them. This CDR3 is built from 14 residues.

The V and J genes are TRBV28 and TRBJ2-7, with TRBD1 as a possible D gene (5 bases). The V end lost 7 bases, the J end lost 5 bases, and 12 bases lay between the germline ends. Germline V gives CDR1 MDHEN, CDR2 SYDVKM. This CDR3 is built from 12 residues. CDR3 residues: CASTGQTNEQYF. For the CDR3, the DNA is TGTGCCAGCACTGGACAAACGAACGAGCAGTACTTC.